This T cell receptor beta chain came from a study of blood T cells in healthy people across ages. Looking at the study overall: The capture of about one barcoded beta molecule per two T cells was achieved by template switching. Study observations and caveats: The diversity estimates, figures obtained from one million T cells, were considered underestimates. Aged donors had fewer naive CD4+ cells and lower diversity than long-lived donors.

Many counts were recorded for this clonotype. Its antigen remains unidentified. With 5 bases removed from V and 2 bases from J, the gap between germline ends came to 10 bases. Germline assignment: CDR1 SGHTA and CDR2 FQGNSA. The CDR3 totals 13 residues. Through a sample-barcoded 5' primer and a J-beta primer mix, a second PCR was run for roughly 7 to 12 cycles. Tagging of each cDNA molecule was performed by a template-switch adaptor with 12 random nucleotides. TCRdb reprocessed the 5' RACE reads via MiXCR and lists one record per CDR3 protein. The data hold 850,000 or so distinct CDR3 sequences, with 29% observed a single time.

V gene TRBV7-2 combines with J gene TRBJ2-7; maybe TRBD1 (5 bases). The sequencing sample was made of blood. The receptor was derived from a woman of 80 years or more in good health. The CDR3 DNA sequence: TGTGCCAGCAGCCAAGACAGCCCCTACGAGCAGTACTTC. Protein product: CASSQDSPYEQYF.